The rows below give T cell receptor beta chains drawn from one sample of a study of siplizumab effects on memory and regulatory T cells. The table came from immunoSEQ multiplex PCR; TCRdb's copy has only in-frame clones and leaves some out. The table shows 95,000 to 100,000 clones, with roughly 91% occurring only once. Material: non-Treg CD4+ T cells sorted from blood. The receptor set was obtained from a human donor in good health. CDR3s include the opening cysteine and the closing phenylalanine or tryptophan. Fields, in order: D gene, J gene, V gene, clone size, CDR3 DNA, CDR3 protein. D genes are given only for firm matches. Some rows mark clone size as missing; the rest say once, few, many or name a class of expanded clone.

TRBD2 TRBJ2-1 TRBV10-3 . TGTGCCATCAGTGAGTCGGTAGCGGGAGTGGGCAATGAGCAGTTCTTC CAISESVAGVGNEQFF
TRBD1 TRBJ2-7 TRBV7-2 . TGTGCCAGCAGCCAGGGACAGGTCTACGAGCAGTACTTC CASSQGQVYEQYF
. TRBJ1-2 TRBV6-1 . TGTGCCAGCAGTCTAGACAGTGATTATGGCTACACCTTC CASSLDSDYGYTF
. TRBJ2-7 TRBV10-3 . TGTGCCGCGGGGCCCAGGTCAGGGGGACAAATCGAGCAGTACTTC CAAGPRSGGQIEQYF
TRBD2 TRBJ2-5 TRBV9 . TGTGCCAGCACGACTTCGGGGACTAGCGTGCAAGAGACCCAGTACTTC CASTTSGTSVQETQYF
TRBD1 TRBJ2-3 TRBV6-5 . TGTGCCAGCAGAAAGACAGGGATTCCCACAGATACGCAGTATTTT CASRKTGIPTDTQYF
. TRBJ2-7 TRBV11-3 once TGTGCCAGCAGCTTGGAGCACGGGGCCTACGAGCAGTACTTC CASSLEHGAYEQYF
. TRBJ2-4 TRBV4-2 . TGTGCCAGCAGCCAAGATGGCTCCCCAGGTACAGGAACAAACATTCAGTACTTC CASSQDGSPGTGTNIQYF
TRBD2 TRBJ2-1 TRBV19 . TGTGCCAGTAGTATTTTATCCCATGCCGCGGGAGGGCGGAGTGAGCAGTTCTTC CASSILSHAAGGRSEQFF
. TRBJ2-7 TRBV30 few TGTGCCTGGAGAAAACGGGAGAGCAAATACGAGCAGTACTTC CAWRKRESKYEQYF
TRBD1 TRBJ1-5 TRBV19 . TGTGCCAGTAGTAAGGGCAGGGGGCGCAATCAGCCCCAGCATTTT CASSKGRGRNQPQHF
TRBD1 TRBJ1-2 TRBV28 . TGTGCCAGCACTATAGGTGGGACAGGGGGCCCAATCTATGGCTACACCTTC CASTIGGTGGPIYGYTF
. TRBJ2-1 TRBV7-9 . TGTGCCAGCAGCTTAGTACAGGGCACCTACAATGAGCAGTTCTTC CASSLVQGTYNEQFF
TRBD2 TRBJ2-1 TRBV7-3 . TGTGCCAGCAGCTTACTGGGAGGGAATGAGCAGTTCTTC CASSLLGGNEQFF
TRBD2 TRBJ2-1 TRBV5-1 . TGCGCCAGCAGCTATACCGGGACTAGCGGGAGTTTCTCCTACAATGAGCAGTTCTTC CASSYTGTSGSFSYNEQFF
. TRBJ2-2 TRBV5-1 . TGCGCCAGCAGCTTCGATTCCGGGGGGAACACCGGGGAGCTGTTTTTT CASSFDSGGNTGELFF
. TRBJ2-5 TRBV28 . TGTGCCAGCAGTTCGGGGTTGGAGACCCAGTACTTC CASSSGLETQYF
. TRBJ2-3 TRBV7-3 . TGTGCCAGCAGCTCCAGGGTTGAAGATACGCAGTATTTT CASSSRVEDTQYF
TRBD1 TRBJ1-5 TRBV30 . TGTGCCTGGAGAGCGGGACAGGGCCAGCCCCAGCATTTT CAWRAGQGQPQHF
. TRBJ2-1 TRBV7-9 . TGTGCCAGCAGCTTGAGGGGGAATGAGCAGTTCTTC CASSLRGNEQFF
. TRBJ1-4 TRBV7-2 . TGTGCCAGCAGCTCGGGAGGAAGGGAAAAACTGTTTTTT CASSSGGREKLFF
TRBD2 TRBJ2-7 TRBV7-2 . TGTGCCAGCAGCTTAGGGAACAGCGGGAGGGGCGCCTACGAGCAGTACTTC CASSLGNSGRGAYEQYF
. TRBJ2-2 TRBV19 . TGTGCCAGTAGTAACAATCCCACCGGGGAGCTGTTTTTT CASSNNPTGELFF
. TRBJ2-7 TRBV18 . TGTGCCAGCTCACCATTTCACAGCTCCTACGAGCAGTACTTC CASSPFHSSYEQYF
TRBD1 TRBJ1-4 TRBV11-2 once TGTGCCAGCAGCTTGCGACCGGGACAGAGTAATGAAAAACTGTTTTTT CASSLRPGQSNEKLFF
TRBD1 TRBJ1-5 TRBV2 . TGTGCCAGCAGCGGGACAGGCCTCAATCAGCCCCAGCATTTT CASSGTGLNQPQHF
TRBD1 TRBJ2-6 TRBV28 once TGTGCCAGCAGGCCCCAACCGGGACAGACGGTAGCCGGGGCCAACGTCCTGACTTTC CASRPQPGQTVAGANVLTF
TRBD2 TRBJ2-2 TRBV5-6 . TGTGCCAGCAGCCTAGGACTAGCGGGAGATGCCGGGGAGCTGTTTTTT CASSLGLAGDAGELFF
. TRBJ2-3 TRBV2 . TGTGCCAGCAGTTTCACAGAGTCTGCAGATACGCAGTATTTT CASSFTESADTQYF
TRBD1 TRBJ1-1 TRBV4-2 few TGTGCCAGCAGCCGAGCAGGGGGAAACACTGAAGCTTTCTTT CASSRAGGNTEAFF
TRBD1 TRBJ2-7 TRBV9 . TGTGCCAGCAGCGGGACAGGGGCCTACGAGCAGTACTTC CASSGTGAYEQYF
. TRBJ1-5 TRBV4-2 . TGTGCCAGCACTGTACAGGGTCAGGCTCAGCCCCAGCATTTT CASTVQGQAQPQHF
. TRBJ1-1 TRBV29-1 few TGCAGCGTCGCAGGGACGGAGAACACTGAAGCTTTCTTT CSVAGTENTEAFF
TRBD2 TRBJ2-7 TRBV11-3 . TGTGCCAGCAGCCACCCATCCGGGACTAGCGGGTACGAGCAGTACTTC CASSHPSGTSGYEQYF
. TRBJ2-2 TRBV7-8 . TGTGCCAGCAGCCCCCAATCGGTAACCGGGGAGCTGTTTTTT CASSPQSVTGELFF
. TRBJ1-2 TRBV2 . TGTGCCAGCATGGGTCGCTTTAACTATGGCTACACCTTC CASMGRFNYGYTF
TRBD2 TRBJ2-1 TRBV11-2 . TGTGCCAGCAGCTTAGTTAGCGGGAGTAAGTATGAGCAGTTCTTC CASSLVSGSKYEQFF
. TRBJ2-7 TRBV15 . TGTGCCACCAGCAGAGATTTCGGACAGTCCTACGAGCAGTACTTC CATSRDFGQSYEQYF
TRBD2 TRBJ2-7 TRBV9 once TGTGCCAGCAGCTCTTTCGGGACTAGCGACTACGAGCAGTACTTC CASSSFGTSDYEQYF
TRBD1 TRBJ2-7 TRBV9 . TGTGCCAGCAGCCCAACCGCCGGGACAGTCCCCTACGAGCAGTACTTC CASSPTAGTVPYEQYF
. TRBJ2-3 TRBV7-8 . TGTGCCAGCAGCTTAGTAGGTGGCAGCCGGGGAGGTACGCAGTATTTT CASSLVGGSRGGTQYF
. TRBJ2-1 TRBV5-4 . TGTGCCAGCAGCCCTACGGGGCAGGAGTATAATGAGCAGTTCTTC CASSPTGQEYNEQFF
TRBD1 TRBJ2-5 TRBV30 . TGTGCCTGGAGTGCGGGACAGTACCAAGAGACCCAGTACTTC CAWSAGQYQETQYF
. TRBJ1-2 TRBV27 . TGTGCCAGCAGTTTAAATCAATGGGGTGATAGTGGCTACACCTTC CASSLNQWGDSGYTF
. TRBJ1-1 TRBV30 few TGTGCCTGGAGTCTAGGGGGAGTGAACACTGAAGCTTTCTTT CAWSLGGVNTEAFF
. TRBJ1-5 TRBV19 . TGTGCCAGTACCACTCTTTTGGGTTCTATCGGTCAGCCCCAGCATTTT CASTTLLGSIGQPQHF
. TRBJ1-5 TRBV18 . TGTGCCAGCTCACCCCGGGCAGGGCTAAGTCAGCCCCAGCATTTT CASSPRAGLSQPQHF
. TRBJ2-2 TRBV2 . TGTGCCAGCAGTGAAGTTAGGGTGAACACCGGGGAGCTGTTTTTT CASSEVRVNTGELFF
TRBD1 TRBJ2-2 TRBV5-4 . TGTGCCAGCAGCTTGGGCAGGGGGTACACCGGGGAGCTGTTTTTT CASSLGRGYTGELFF
. TRBJ2-3 TRBV6-1 . TGTGCCAGCGGCACAGCCCTACATACGCAGTATTTT CASGTALHTQYF
TRBD1 TRBJ1-1 TRBV10-3 . TGTGCCATCAGTGCCGGACAGGGGGAAGCTGAAGCTTTCTTT CAISAGQGEAEAFF
TRBD1 TRBJ1-1 TRBV5-4 . TGTGCCAGCAGCTTGGGACCTACAGGGACAGCGAACACTGAAGCTTTCTTT CASSLGPTGTANTEAFF
. TRBJ2-2 TRBV7-2 . TGTGCCAGCAGCTTACAAGGCCGCCTAAACACCGGGGAGCTGTTTTTT CASSLQGRLNTGELFF
. TRBJ2-3 TRBV5-1 . TGCGCCAGCAGCTTGGGGATAAGCACAGATACGCAGTATTTT CASSLGISTDTQYF